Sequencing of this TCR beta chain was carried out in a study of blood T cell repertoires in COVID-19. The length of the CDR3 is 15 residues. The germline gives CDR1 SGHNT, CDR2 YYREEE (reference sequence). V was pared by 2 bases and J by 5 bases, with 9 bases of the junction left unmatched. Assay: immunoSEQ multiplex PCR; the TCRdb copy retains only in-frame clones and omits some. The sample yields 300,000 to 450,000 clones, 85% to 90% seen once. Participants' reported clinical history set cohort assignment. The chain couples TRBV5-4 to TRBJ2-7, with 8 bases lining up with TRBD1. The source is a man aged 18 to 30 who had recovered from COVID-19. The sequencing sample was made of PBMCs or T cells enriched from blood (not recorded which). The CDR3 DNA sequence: TGTGCCAGCAGCTTTGCAGGGGGCGAAGTCAACGAGCAGTACTTC. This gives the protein CASSFAGGEVNEQYF.